The clone carrying this T cell receptor beta chain occurred a few times. What it binds is unknown. The CDR3 runs to 16 residues. The ends were cut back, 0 bases at V and 0 bases at J, with 9 bases in the middle. From germline, CDR1 is ENHRY and CDR2 SYGVKD. Next came a second PCR, run for roughly 7 to 12 cycles, which used a sample-barcoded 5' primer along with a J-beta primer mix. Each CDR3 protein gets one entry after TCRdb re-called the 5' RACE reads with MiXCR. This table holds roughly 500,000 distinct CDR3 sequences, around 24% found once. This sample was included in a study of blood T cells in healthy people across ages. Points from the study as a whole: Long-lived and aged donors differed, with more naive CD4+ cells and higher diversity in the long-lived.

The same specimen was also included in a second study, on T cells of mothers and their children.

The TCR comes from a boy aged 5 to 17 in good health. The rearrangement joins TRBV10-3 to TRBJ2-4, with D possibly TRBD1 on 5 matching bases. Input material: blood. The CDR3 loop reads CAISESAGIAKNIQYF. The CDR3 bases are TGTGCCATCAGTGAGTCGGCAGGGATAGCCAAAAACATTCAGTACTTC.